The clone carrying this T cell receptor beta chain was observed at least ten times. What it binds is not known. The sample originates from a study of CD8 T cells in ankylosing spondylitis. Study results and caveats: Researchers reportedly found disease-linked clones significantly enriched in matched ankylosing spondylitis synovial fluid.

The CDR3 runs 14 residues. CDR1 and CDR2 (germline): DFQATT, SNEGSKA (reference sequence). V was clipped by 3 bases and J by 6 bases, with 15 bases between them. TCRdb re-analysed the 5' RACE reads in MiXCR, keeping a single row per CDR3 protein. Here the sample spans 300,000 to 350,000 distinct CDR3 sequences, roughly 12% being singletons. The chain has TRBV20-1 and TRBJ2-1; D is possibly TRBD2 (5 bases). This receptor was taken from a female donor with ankylosing spondylitis or in good health (not recorded which). The source material was blood, either unsorted or a sorted T cell fraction (not recorded which). In DNA form, the CDR3 reads TGCAGTGCTAGCGGGAAACAATTTCGCAATGAGCAGTTCTTC. Encoded protein: CSASGKQFRNEQFF.